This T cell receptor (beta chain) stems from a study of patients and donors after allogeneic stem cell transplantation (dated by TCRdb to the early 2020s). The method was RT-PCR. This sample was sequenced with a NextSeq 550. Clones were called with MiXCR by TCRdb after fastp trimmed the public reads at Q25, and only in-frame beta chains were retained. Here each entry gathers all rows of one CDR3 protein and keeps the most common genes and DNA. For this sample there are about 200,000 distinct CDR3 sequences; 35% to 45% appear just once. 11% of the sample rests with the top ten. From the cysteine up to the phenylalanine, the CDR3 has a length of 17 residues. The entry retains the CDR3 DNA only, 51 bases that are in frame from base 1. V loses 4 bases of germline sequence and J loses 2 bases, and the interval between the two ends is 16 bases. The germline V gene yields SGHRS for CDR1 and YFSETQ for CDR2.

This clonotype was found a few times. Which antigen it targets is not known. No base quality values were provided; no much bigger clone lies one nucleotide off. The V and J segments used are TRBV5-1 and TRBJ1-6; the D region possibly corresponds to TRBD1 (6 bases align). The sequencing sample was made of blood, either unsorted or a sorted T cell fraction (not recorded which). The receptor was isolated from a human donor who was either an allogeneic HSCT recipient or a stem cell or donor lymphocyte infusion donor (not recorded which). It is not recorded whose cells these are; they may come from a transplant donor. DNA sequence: TGCGCCAGCAGCGACGACAGGAGACGGACCTATAATTCACCCCTCCACTTT. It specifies CASSDDRRRTYNSPLHF.